A selection of T cell receptor beta chains follows, all from one sample in a study of CD8 T cells in ankylosing spondylitis. One entry per CDR3 protein, called by TCRdb with MiXCR from the 5' RACE reads. This sample has some 240,000 distinct CDR3 sequences, with less than 10% found just once. Sequencing was carried out using blood, either unsorted or a sorted T cell fraction (not recorded which). The receptor source for this set is a male donor with ankylosing spondylitis or in good health (not recorded which). CDR3s include the opening cysteine and the closing phenylalanine or tryptophan. Each record gives: D gene, V gene, J gene, clone size, CDR3 DNA, CDR3 protein. A D gene is named only where the DNA matches it firmly. Not all rows give a size; the values are once, few, many and, for expanded clones, a class.

>.|TRBV30|TRBJ2-6|few
TGTGCCTGGAGTGGCGACTCTGGGGCCAACGTCCTGACTTTC
CAWSGDSGANVLTF
>TRBD2|TRBV20-1|TRBJ2-2|many
TGCAGTGCTAGAAATAGCGGGAGGTCGAACACCGGGGAGCTGTTTTTT
CSARNSGRSNTGELFF
>TRBD1|TRBV20-1|TRBJ1-3|many
TGCAGTGCTAGACGGGGGGACAGGGTCTCTGGAAACACCATATATTTT
CSARRGDRVSGNTIYF
>.|TRBV20-1|TRBJ1-1|many
TGCAGTGCCATATCGTGGCGGTTAAACACTGAAGCTTTCTTT
CSAISWRLNTEAFF
>TRBD2|TRBV10-3|TRBJ2-1|.
TGTGCCATCAGTGACTTCCCTAGCGGGATTGTGGCCGCCTACAATGAGCAGTTCTTC
CAISDFPSGIVAAYNEQFF
>TRBD2|TRBV20-1|TRBJ2-3|.
TGCAGTGCCACTAGCGGGAGCACAGATACGCAGTATTTT
CSATSGSTDTQYF
>.|TRBV7-2|TRBJ1-1|many
TGTGCCAGCAGCCGCAGGGGCTCTAACACTGAAGCTTTCTTT
CASSRRGSNTEAFF
>.|TRBV20-1|TRBJ2-5|few
TGCAGTGCCAATGCTGGGGGCAACGGAGAGACCCAGTACTTC
CSANAGGNGETQYF
>TRBD2|TRBV7-2|TRBJ2-5|many
TGTGCCAGCAGCTTCCTATCTAGCGGCCAAGAGACCCAGTACTTC
CASSFLSSGQETQYF
>TRBD2|TRBV5-6|TRBJ2-7|few
TGTGCCAGCAGCTCGGGACTAGCGGGGGGCCGTTTCTACGAGCAGTACTTC
CASSSGLAGGRFYEQYF
>.|TRBV11-1|TRBJ1-1|many
TGTGCCAGCAGCTTCAAACAGGGCACTGAAGCTTTCTTT
CASSFKQGTEAFF
>.|TRBV11-2|TRBJ1-1|.
TGTGCCAGCAGCCCAACCCGACAGCGACAGAACACTGAAGCTTTCTTT
CASSPTRQRQNTEAFF
>.|TRBV9|TRBJ2-3|many
TGTGCCAGCAGCGTATCCGGGACTAGCACAGATACGCAGTATTTT
CASSVSGTSTDTQYF
>.|TRBV11-2|TRBJ1-1|.
TGTGCCAGCAGCTTAGGAATTAAGGCTGAAGCTTTCTTT
CASSLGIKAEAFF
>TRBD2|TRBV7-2|TRBJ2-2|.
TGTGCCAGCAGCTTACGAGCGGGGGGTCCCGGGGAGCTGTTTTTT
CASSLRAGGPGELFF
>.|TRBV7-8|TRBJ2-5|.
TGTGCCAGCAGCTTTGGCGGGGGCCGAGAGACCCAGTACTTC
CASSFGGGRETQYF
>.|TRBV27|TRBJ2-1|many
TGTGCCAGCAGTTCCACACTAATTGGGGGCACAGTCTTC
CASSSTLIGGTVF
>TRBD1|TRBV12-3/TRBV12-4|TRBJ2-7|many
TGTGCCAGCAGCTCCCAGAAATGGACAGGGGATTTACGGCAGTACTTC
CASSSQKWTGDLRQYF
>.|TRBV9|TRBJ1-1|.
TGTGCCAGCCGGTCCCCCGTCGGGGTGAACACTGAAGCTTTCTTT
CASRSPVGVNTEAFF
>TRBD2|TRBV7-2|TRBJ2-1|many
TGTGCCAGCAGCTTAGGTCAAGCGGGAGGAGGGAATGAGCAGTTCTTC
CASSLGQAGGGNEQFF
>.|TRBV10-1|TRBJ2-7|many
TGCGCCAGCAGTTGGGCGAGGGGCGAGCAGTACTTC
CASSWARGEQYF
>TRBD2|TRBV5-1|TRBJ2-1|many
TGCGCCAGCAGCTTGAACGGGAGGGACAACAATGAGCAGTTCTTC
CASSLNGRDNNEQFF
>.|TRBV1|TRBJ2-1|many
TGCACCAGCAGCCGGACAGGGGTTAAGGCCTACAATGAGCAGTTCTTC
CTSSRTGVKAYNEQFF